The present T cell receptor (beta chain) was sequenced within a study of cytomegalovirus exposure and HLA in healthy donors. This clone has a handful of counts. PCR employed 60 Vbeta and 13 Jbeta primers. Clones were sequenced by immunoSEQ multiplex PCR, and TCRdb holds only the in-frame ones, with some missing. The sample yields roughly 130,000 clones, more than 60% seen once. Per germline, CDR1 ENHRY and CDR2 SYGVKD. The CDR3 is 13 residues long. V lost 6 bases, J lost 1 base, and 7 bases lay in between. The sequencing input was PBMCs. The receptor was isolated from a woman between 40 and 50 years old in good health and CMV-seropositive. V and J are TRBV10-3 and TRBJ1-5, with D uncertain. CDR3 region: CAIRRGSNQPQHF. DNA of the CDR3: TGTGCCATCAGGAGAGGCAGCAATCAGCCCCAGCATTTT.